Each of the 12 T cell receptor beta chains below was sequenced from the same sample in a study of response to subunit inactivated influenza vaccine. Via MiXCR, TCRdb re-called the RT-PCR reads, giving one row per CDR3 protein. The top ten hold 10% to 13% of the sample, which has a few hundred thousand distinct CDR3 sequences, about a fifth seen once. The sequencing here drew on PBMCs from blood, taken around 22 months after vaccination. These receptors were obtained from a man aged 50-75 years who received an inactivated influenza vaccine.

This clonotype was counted only a few times. The genes are TRBV29-1 and TRBJ1-1; D uncertain. The CDR3 covers 14 residues. Germline V CDR1 and CDR2: SQVTM, ANQGSEA. The germline V and J ends were trimmed by 0 bases and 11 bases, with 19 bases remaining between them. In DNA form, the CDR3 reads TGCAGCGTTGAAGATCTTCAACGAACCAGTGTGGCTTTCTTT. Its translation is CSVEDLQRTSVAFF.

This chain connects TRBV28 to TRBJ1-1, with TRBD1 as a possible D gene (6 bases). CDR1 and CDR2 (germline): MDHEN, SYDVKM. The CDR3 is 16 amino acids. Trimming took 10 bases from V and 1 from J, leaving 22 bases between them. The CDR3, as DNA: TGTGCCATCCAGGCTGGGGGGCGCGTCAGGAACACTGAAGCTTTCTTT. Residues: CAIQAGGRVRNTEAFF. The whole variable domain, filled in from reference TRBV28 and TRBJ1-1, reads DVKVTQSSRYLVKRTGEKVFLECVQDMDHENMFWYRQDPGLGLRLIYFSYDVKMKEKGDIPEGYSVSREKKERFSLILESASTNQTSMYLCAIQAGGRVRNTEAFFGQGTRLTVV.

This clonotype has just a few counts. The chain joins TRBV4-3 to TRBJ2-1, with D perhaps TRBD2 (6 bases). From germline, CDR1 is LGHNA and CDR2 YSLEER. Trimming took 4 bases from V and 2 from J, leaving 12 bases between them. The length of the CDR3 is 15 residues. DNA for the CDR3: TGCGCCAGCAGCCGAACGGGGGTCCCCTACAATGAGCAGTTCTTC. It yields the protein CASSRTGVPYNEQFF.

This clonotype has just a few counts. As DNA, the CDR3 is TGCGCCAGCAGATTTAATGAAAAACTGTTTTTT. This codes for CASRFNEKLFF. The rearrangement uses TRBV23-1 and TRBJ1-4; D gene unclear. TRBV23-1 is assigned to the ORF class and has an uncertain function. The V gene lost 6 bases and the J gene lost 4 bases, with 3 bases spanning the gap. The CDR3 runs to 11 residues.

This chain joins TRBV6-5 and TRBJ2-2, with D perhaps given as TRBD1 or TRBD2 (6 bases each). There are 15 residues in the CDR3. Trimming removed 2 bases at V and 4 bases at J, with 11 bases between. In germline, CDR1 is MNHEY, CDR2 SVGAGI. In DNA form, the CDR3 reads TGTGCCAGCAGTTACGGGGGGCGGGTCACCGGGGAGCTGTTTTTT. Translated, it gives CASSYGGRVTGELFF.

V usage is TRBV29-1 and J usage is TRBJ2-3; weak D call: TRBD2 (5 bases). Germline V gene lookup returns CDR1 SQVTM and CDR2 ANQGSEA. The CDR3 sequence is 14 residues long. V dropped 6 bases and J dropped 8 bases, with 21 bases sitting between them. DNA of the CDR3: TGCAGCGTCGATTGGGCCCAACCACGGGGTACGCAGTATTTT. It codes for CSVDWAQPRGTQYF.

This clonotype showed up just a few times. The chain has TRBV4-3 and TRBJ1-3, with unresolved D. Trimming cost V 2 bases and J 2 bases, with 7 bases left between them. There are 14 residues in the CDR3. Germline V gene lookup returns CDR1 LGHNA and CDR2 YSLEER. The CDR3 spells CASSQTDAGNTIYF. The CDR3 DNA is TGCGCCAGCAGCCAAACCGATGCTGGAAACACCATATATTTT.

This clonotype occurred a few times. V is TRBV12-3 or TRBV12-4 and J is TRBJ2-7; D is uncertain. This CDR3 comprises 11 residues. With 6 bases removed from V and 8 bases from J, the gap between germline ends came to 11 bases. The CDR3 bases are TGTGCCAGCAGCCCCGACGTAAAGCAGTACTTC. This codes for CASSPDVKQYF.

CDR3 DNA: TGTGCCAGCAGCTTAAGTCGAGGGTTCAGCTATGGCTACACCTTC. Residues: CASSLSRGFSYGYTF. This chain connects TRBV7-9 to TRBJ1-2; D remains unclear. Per germline, CDR1 SEHNR and CDR2 FQNEAQ (reference sequence). CDR3 size: 15 residues. The germline V and J ends were trimmed by 2 bases and 4 bases, with 14 bases remaining between them.

This clonotype was counted between two and nine times. The V gene is TRBV12-3 or TRBV12-4, the J gene TRBJ2-3; D remains ambiguous. The V gene lost 7 bases and the J gene lost 2 bases, with 13 bases spanning the gap. This CDR3 has 14 residues. The chain's CDR3 is CASTIRVITDTQYF. CDR3 nucleotides: TGTGCCAGCACCATTAGGGTGATCACAGATACGCAGTATTTT.

This clonotype was seen more than once but under ten times. The chain couples TRBV19 to TRBJ1-2; 9 bases agree with TRBD1. CDR1 is LNHDA and CDR2 is SQIVND in the germline V gene (reference sequence). V was clipped by 6 bases and J by 3 bases; unmatched bases: 5. CDR3 length: 14 residues. As DNA, the CDR3 is TGTGCCAGTAGGCCACAGGGGGCTGACTATGGCTACACCTTC. This translates into CASRPQGADYGYTF. Complete variable domain (other parts from reference TRBV19 and TRBJ1-2): DGGITQSPKYLFRKEGQNVTLSCEQNLNHDAMYWYRQDPGQGLRLIYYSQIVNDFQKGDIAEGYSVSREKKESFPLTVTSAQKNPTAFYLCASRPQGADYGYTFGSGTRLTVV.

This clonotype was counted between two and nine times. The V gene is TRBV18, the J gene TRBJ1-3; D remains ambiguous. Germline assignment: CDR1 KGHSH and CDR2 LQKENI. Trimming pared 6 bases from V and 0 bases from J, leaving 12 bases between. The length of the CDR3 is 15 residues. The CDR3 bases are TGTGCCAGCTCTTTCAGCATCAGCTCTGGAAACACCATATATTTT. Protein sequence: CASSFSISSGNTIYF.